These 11 T cell receptor beta chains were sequenced from one sample in a study of T cells in Graves' hyperthyroidism and ophthalmopathy. Amplification yielded TCR beta CDR3 regions, with RNA transcripts as the source. Researchers ran a first-round RT-PCR on the TCR CDR3 using the HTBI primer set. TCRdb itself ran the multiplex PCR reads through MiXCR, one entry per CDR3 protein. The sample carries roughly 290,000 distinct CDR3 sequences, about an eighth recorded once. The sequenced sample was blood. The receptors stem from a woman in her twenties or thirties with Graves' hyperthyroidism that later progressed to Graves' ophthalmopathy.

The J gene is TRBJ1-5, the V gene TRBV10-3; possible D gene TRBD1, 5 bases. Trimming left V 10 bases short and J 4 bases short, with 11 bases between. CDR1 ENHRY and CDR2 SYGVKD come from the germline V gene. There are 12 residues in the CDR3. CDR3 DNA: TGTGCCACCGCTACAGGTAATCAGCCCCAGCATTTT. Its translation is CATATGNQPQHF.

The rearrangement links TRBV20-1 to TRBJ1-6, with no clear D. The CDR3 contains 14 residues. V lost 3 bases and J 10 bases, leaving 16 bases between the germline ends. Germline CDR1 is DFQATT and CDR2 is SNEGSKA (reference sequence). This CDR3 is CSARGNMEMSPLHF. CDR3 nucleotides: TGCAGTGCTAGGGGGAATATGGAGATGTCACCCCTCCACTTT.

The genes are TRBV4-3 and TRBJ1-3; perhaps TRBD1 as D (6 bases). Germline V CDR1 and CDR2: LGHNA, YSLEER. V shed 0 bases and J shed 0 bases, with 9 bases lying between them. The CDR3 is made up of 16 amino acids. The CDR3 sequence is CASSQEPTGSGNTIYF. DNA for the CDR3: TGCGCCAGCAGCCAAGAACCGACAGGCTCTGGAAACACCATATATTTT.

This chain connects TRBV2 to TRBJ2-3, with 9 bases lining up with TRBD2. CDR1 is SNHLY, CDR2 FYNNEI, per germline. Germline trimming cut 1 base from V and 6 bases from J; bases unmatched to any gene: 5. This CDR3 region has 15 residues. CDR3 bases: TGTGCCAGCAGTGAAGGGCGGGAGGGTTGGGATACGCAGTATTTT. Translated: CASSEGREGWDTQYF.

The table lists this clonotype with many counts. CDR3 loop: CASSVPGQGSHEQYF. Written as DNA, the CDR3 is TGTGCCAGCAGCGTACCGGGACAGGGTTCCCACGAGCAGTACTTC. This chain links TRBV7-2 with TRBJ2-7, with 9 bases fitting TRBD1. The CDR3 is 15 amino acids. V lost 5 bases to trimming and J lost 5 bases; unmatched junction nucleotides: 10. Germline CDR1 reads SGHTA; CDR2 reads FQGNSA.

This clonotype was seen many times. The rearrangement joins TRBV7-9 to TRBJ2-7, with TRBD1 matching over 7 bases. The length of the CDR3 is 14 residues. V lost 4 bases, J lost 6 bases, and 9 bases stayed unmatched. Looked up from germline, CDR1 is SEHNR and CDR2 is FQNEAQ (reference sequence). CDR3 loop: CASSSPRTGTEQYF. The CDR3 region has the DNA TGTGCCAGCAGCTCCCCCAGGACAGGCACCGAGCAGTACTTC.

This clonotype was counted a few times. The V and J genes are TRBV28 and TRBJ2-1; 12 bases map to TRBD2. The CDR3 spans 17 residues. Germline lookup yields CDR1 MDHEN and CDR2 SYDVKM. The ends lost 6 bases at V and 4 bases at J; junction bases unmatched: 10. This CDR3 reads CASSRTYTSGRYNEQFF. CDR3 bases: TGTGCCAGCAGCCGAACATATACTAGCGGGAGGTACAATGAGCAGTTCTTC.

This clonotype has ten or more counts. The chain joins TRBV19 to TRBJ2-3; 7 positions match TRBD2. CDR1 LNHDA and CDR2 SQIVND come from the germline V gene (reference sequence). Trimming took 3 bases from V and 2 from J; bases not matched to a gene: 8. The length of the CDR3 is 16 residues. The CDR3 region has the DNA TGTGCCAGTAGTATCGAGGCGGGAGTGAACACAGATACGCAGTATTTT. It encodes CASSIEAGVNTDTQYF.

This clonotype has only a few counts. This rearrangement joins TRBV6-1 to TRBJ1-2; D remains ambiguous. Germline V gives CDR1 MNHNS, CDR2 SASEGT. V lost 5 bases and J 5 bases, leaving 12 bases between the germline ends. The CDR3 has 13 amino acids. The DNA of the CDR3 is TGTGCCAGCAGTCCCCTATTATCGTATGGCTACACCTTC. Protein: CASSPLLSYGYTF.

This clonotype was seen many times. The J gene is TRBJ2-7, the V gene TRBV7-9; the D is unclear. Trimming cost V 1 base and J 5 bases, with 6 bases left between them. The CDR3 has 12 amino acids. CDR1 SEHNR and CDR2 FQNEAQ come from the germline V gene (reference sequence). CDR3 sequence: CASSLGMHEQYF. The CDR3 coding sequence is TGTGCCAGCAGCTTAGGGATGCACGAGCAGTACTTC.

In this sample, this clonotype turned up a few times. This rearrangement joins TRBV20-1 to TRBJ2-1; 15 bases align to TRBD2. From germline, CDR1 is DFQATT and CDR2 SNEGSKA (reference sequence). The CDR3 runs to 14 residues. Unmatched junction bases numbered 5, after V lost 7 bases and J lost 7 bases. The CDR3 region is CSVRTSGRGNEQFF. The CDR3 nucleotides are TGCAGTGTCAGGACTAGCGGGAGGGGTAATGAGCAGTTCTTC.